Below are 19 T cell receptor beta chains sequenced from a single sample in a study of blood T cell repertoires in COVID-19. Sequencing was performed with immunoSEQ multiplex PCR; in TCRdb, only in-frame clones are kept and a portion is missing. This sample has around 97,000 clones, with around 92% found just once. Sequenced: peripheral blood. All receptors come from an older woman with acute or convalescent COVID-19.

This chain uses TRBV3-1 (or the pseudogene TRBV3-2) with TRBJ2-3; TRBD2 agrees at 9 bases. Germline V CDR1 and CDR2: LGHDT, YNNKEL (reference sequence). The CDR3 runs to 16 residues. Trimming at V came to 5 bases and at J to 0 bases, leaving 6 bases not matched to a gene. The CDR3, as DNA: TGTGCCAGCAGCGCTACCCTAGCGGGAAGCACAGATACGCAGTATTTT. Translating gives CASSATLAGSTDTQYF.

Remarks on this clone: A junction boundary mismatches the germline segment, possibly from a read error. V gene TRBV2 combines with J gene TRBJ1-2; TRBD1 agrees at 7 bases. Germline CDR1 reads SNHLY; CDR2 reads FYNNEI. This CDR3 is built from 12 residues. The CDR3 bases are TGTGCCGGCAGGGGGGACAAATATGGCTACACCTTC. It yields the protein CAGRGDKYGYTF.

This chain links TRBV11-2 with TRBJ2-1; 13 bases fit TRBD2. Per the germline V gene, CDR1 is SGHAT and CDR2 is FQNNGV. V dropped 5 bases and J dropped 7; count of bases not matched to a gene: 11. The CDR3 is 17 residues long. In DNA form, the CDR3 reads TGTGCCAGCAGCCCAGACCTACTAGCGGGAGGGCCAAATGAGCAGTTCTTC. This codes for CASSPDLLAGGPNEQFF.

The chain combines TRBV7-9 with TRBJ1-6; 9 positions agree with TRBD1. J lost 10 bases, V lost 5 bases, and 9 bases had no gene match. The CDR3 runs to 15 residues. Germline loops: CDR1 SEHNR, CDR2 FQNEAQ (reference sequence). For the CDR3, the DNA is TGTGCCAGCAGCCCCGAGACAGGGGGGTACTCACCCCTCCACTTT. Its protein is CASSPETGGYSPLHF.

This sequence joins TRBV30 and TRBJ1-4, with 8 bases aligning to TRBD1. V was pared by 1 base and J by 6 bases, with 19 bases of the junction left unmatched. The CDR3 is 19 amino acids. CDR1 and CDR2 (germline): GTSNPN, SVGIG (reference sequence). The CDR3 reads CAWSAWGPLLTGGDEKLFF. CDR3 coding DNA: TGTGCCTGGAGTGCTTGGGGACCACTGCTAACAGGGGGGGATGAAAAACTGTTTTTT.

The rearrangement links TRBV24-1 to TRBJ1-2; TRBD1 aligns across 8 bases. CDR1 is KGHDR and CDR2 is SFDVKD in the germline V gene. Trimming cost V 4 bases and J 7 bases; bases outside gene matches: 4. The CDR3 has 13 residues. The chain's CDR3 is CATSDRGRSGYTF. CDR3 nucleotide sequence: TGTGCCACCAGTGACAGGGGGCGAAGTGGCTACACCTTC.

CDR3 loop: CASSSAGQGAEQYF. The CDR3 DNA is TGTGCCAGCAGTTCCGCGGGACAGGGAGCCGAGCAGTACTTC. The chain is built from TRBV28 and TRBJ2-7, with 9 bases aligning to TRBD1. V lost 4 bases and J lost 6; bases outside the gene matches: 7. The germline V gene encodes CDR1 MDHEN and CDR2 SYDVKM. This CDR3 comprises 14 residues.

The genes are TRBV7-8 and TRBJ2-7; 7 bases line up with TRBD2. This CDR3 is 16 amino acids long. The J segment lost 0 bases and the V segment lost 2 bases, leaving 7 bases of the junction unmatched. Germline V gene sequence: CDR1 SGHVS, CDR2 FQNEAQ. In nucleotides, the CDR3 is TGTGCCAGCAGCTTAAGGGAGGGCTTCAGCTCCTACGAGCAGTACTTC. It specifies CASSLREGFSSYEQYF.

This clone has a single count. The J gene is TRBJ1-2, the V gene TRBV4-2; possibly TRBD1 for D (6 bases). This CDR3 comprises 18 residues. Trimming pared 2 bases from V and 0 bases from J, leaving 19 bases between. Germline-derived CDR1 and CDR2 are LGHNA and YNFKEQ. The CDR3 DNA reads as TGTGCCAGCAGCCAAAAAATTGAGGGGGTTGTGGCTAACTATGGCTACACCTTC. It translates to CASSQKIEGVVANYGYTF.

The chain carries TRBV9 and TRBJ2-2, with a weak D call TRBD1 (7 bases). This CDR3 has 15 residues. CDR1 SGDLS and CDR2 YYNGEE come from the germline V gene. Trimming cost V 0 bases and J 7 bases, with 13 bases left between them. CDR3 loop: CASSVVGTAGGELFF. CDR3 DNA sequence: TGTGCCAGCAGCGTAGTAGGGACAGCGGGCGGGGAGCTGTTTTTT. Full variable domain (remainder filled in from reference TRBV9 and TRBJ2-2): DSGVTQTPKHLITATGQRVTLRCSPRSGDLSVYWYQQSLDQGLQFLIQYYNGEERAKGNILERFSAQQFPDLHSELNLSSLELGDSALYFCASSVVGTAGGELFFGEGSRLTVL.

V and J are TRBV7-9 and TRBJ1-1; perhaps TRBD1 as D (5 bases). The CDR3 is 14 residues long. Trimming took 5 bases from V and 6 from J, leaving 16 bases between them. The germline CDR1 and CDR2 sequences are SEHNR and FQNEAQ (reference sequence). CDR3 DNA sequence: TGTGCCAGCAGCCTTAGTGGGGCTGGGCCTGAAGCTTTCTTT. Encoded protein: CASSLSGAGPEAFF.

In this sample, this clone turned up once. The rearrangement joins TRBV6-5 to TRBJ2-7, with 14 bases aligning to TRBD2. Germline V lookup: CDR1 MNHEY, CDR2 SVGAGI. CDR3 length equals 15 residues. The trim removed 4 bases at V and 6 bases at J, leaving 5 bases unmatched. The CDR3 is CASSSRLAGGVEQYV. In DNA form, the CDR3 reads TGTGCCAGCAGTTCGCGACTAGCGGGAGGGGTCGAGCAGTACGTC.

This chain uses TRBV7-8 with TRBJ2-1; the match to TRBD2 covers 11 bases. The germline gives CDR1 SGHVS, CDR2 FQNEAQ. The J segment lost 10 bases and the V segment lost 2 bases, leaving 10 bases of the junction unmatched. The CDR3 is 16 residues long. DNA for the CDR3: TGTGCCAGCAGCTTAACGGTAGCGGGAGGGCCAGGCGAGCAGTTCTTC. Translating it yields CASSLTVAGGPGEQFF.

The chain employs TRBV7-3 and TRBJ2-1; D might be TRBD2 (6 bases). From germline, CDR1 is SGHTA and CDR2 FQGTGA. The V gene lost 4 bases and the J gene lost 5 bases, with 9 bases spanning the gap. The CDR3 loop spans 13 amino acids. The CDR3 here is CASSSTRNNEQFF. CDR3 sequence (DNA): TGTGCCAGCAGCTCGACTAGGAACAATGAGCAGTTCTTC.

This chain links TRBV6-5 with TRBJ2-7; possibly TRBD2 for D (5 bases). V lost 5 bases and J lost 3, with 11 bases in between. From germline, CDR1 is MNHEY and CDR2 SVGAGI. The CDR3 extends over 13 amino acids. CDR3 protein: CASSRTGFYEQYV. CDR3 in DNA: TGTGCCAGCAGTAGAACGGGATTCTACGAGCAGTACGTC.

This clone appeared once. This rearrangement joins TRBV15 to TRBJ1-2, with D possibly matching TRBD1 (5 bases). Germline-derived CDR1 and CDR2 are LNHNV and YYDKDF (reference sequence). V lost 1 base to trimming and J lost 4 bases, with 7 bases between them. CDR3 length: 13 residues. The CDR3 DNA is TGTGCCACCAGCAGAGTTGACAGCTATGGCTACACCTTC. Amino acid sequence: CATSRVDSYGYTF.

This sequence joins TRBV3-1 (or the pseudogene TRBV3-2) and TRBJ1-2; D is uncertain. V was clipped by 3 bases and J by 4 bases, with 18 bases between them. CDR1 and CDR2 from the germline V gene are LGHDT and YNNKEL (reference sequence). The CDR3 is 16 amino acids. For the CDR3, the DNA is TGTGCCAGCAGCCATTTGGCCGCACAGAGTACCTATGGCTACACCTTC. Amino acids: CASSHLAAQSTYGYTF.

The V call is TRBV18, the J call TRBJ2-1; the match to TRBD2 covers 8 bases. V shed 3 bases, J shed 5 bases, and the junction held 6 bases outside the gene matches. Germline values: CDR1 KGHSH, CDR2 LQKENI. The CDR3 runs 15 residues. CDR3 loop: CASSPVAGFDNEQFF. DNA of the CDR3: TGTGCCAGCTCACCGGTAGCGGGATTCGACAATGAGCAGTTCTTC.

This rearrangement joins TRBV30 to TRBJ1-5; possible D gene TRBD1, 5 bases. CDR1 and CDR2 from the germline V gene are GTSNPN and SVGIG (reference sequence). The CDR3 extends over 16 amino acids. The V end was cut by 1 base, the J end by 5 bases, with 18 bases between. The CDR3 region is CAWSAKGWGVDQPQHF. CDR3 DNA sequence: TGTGCCTGGAGTGCTAAGGGCTGGGGGGTTGATCAGCCCCAGCATTTT.